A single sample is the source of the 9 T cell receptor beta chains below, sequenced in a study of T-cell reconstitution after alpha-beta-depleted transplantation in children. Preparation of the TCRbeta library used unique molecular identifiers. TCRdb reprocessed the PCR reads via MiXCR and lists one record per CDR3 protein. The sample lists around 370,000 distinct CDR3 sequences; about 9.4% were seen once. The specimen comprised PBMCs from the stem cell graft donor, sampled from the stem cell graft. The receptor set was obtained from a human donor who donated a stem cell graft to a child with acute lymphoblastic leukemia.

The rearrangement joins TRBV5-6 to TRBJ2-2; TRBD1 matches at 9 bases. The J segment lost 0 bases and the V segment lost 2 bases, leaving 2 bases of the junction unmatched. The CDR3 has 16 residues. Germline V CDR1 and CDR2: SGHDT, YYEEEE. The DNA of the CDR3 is TGTGCCAGCAGCTTCCGACAGGGGGCGAACACCGGGGAGCTGTTTTTT. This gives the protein CASSFRQGANTGELFF.

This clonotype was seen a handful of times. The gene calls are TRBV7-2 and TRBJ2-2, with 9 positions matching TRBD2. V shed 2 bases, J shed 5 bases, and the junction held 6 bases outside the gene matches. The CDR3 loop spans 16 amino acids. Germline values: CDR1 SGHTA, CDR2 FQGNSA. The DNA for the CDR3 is TGTGCCAGCAGCTTAAGTAGCGGGAGAAGGACCGGGGAGCTGTTTTTT. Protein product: CASSLSSGRRTGELFF.

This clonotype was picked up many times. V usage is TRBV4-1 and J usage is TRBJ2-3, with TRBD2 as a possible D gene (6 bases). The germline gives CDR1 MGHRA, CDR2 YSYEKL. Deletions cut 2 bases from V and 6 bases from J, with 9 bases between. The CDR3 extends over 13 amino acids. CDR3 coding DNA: TGCGCCAGCAGCCAACGGGGGACGGATACGCAGTATTTT. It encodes CASSQRGTDTQYF.

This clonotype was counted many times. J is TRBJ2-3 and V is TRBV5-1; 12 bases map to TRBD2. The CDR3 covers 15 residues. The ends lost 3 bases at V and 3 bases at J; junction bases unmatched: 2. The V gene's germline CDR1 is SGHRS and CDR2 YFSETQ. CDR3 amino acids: CASSWGTSGTDTQYF. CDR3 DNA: TGCGCCAGCAGCTGGGGGACTAGCGGGACAGATACGCAGTATTTT.

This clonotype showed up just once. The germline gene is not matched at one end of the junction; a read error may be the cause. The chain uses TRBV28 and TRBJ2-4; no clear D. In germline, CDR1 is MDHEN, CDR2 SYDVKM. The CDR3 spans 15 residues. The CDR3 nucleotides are TGTGCCAGCAGTTCCCAGGCCTTGGCCAAAAACAGTCAGTACTTC. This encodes CASSSQALAKNSQYF.

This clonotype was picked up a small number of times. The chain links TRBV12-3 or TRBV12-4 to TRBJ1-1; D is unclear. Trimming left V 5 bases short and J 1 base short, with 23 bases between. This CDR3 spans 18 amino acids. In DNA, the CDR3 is TGTGCCAGCAGTCCCCTCCCCGGGGAGCCCCCAGGGAACACTGAAGCTTTCTTT. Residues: CASSPLPGEPPGNTEAFF.

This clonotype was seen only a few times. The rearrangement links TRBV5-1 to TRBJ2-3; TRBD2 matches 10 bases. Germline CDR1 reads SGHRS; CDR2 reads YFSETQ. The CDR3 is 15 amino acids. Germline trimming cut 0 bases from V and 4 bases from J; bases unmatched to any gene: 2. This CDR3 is CASSLAGTSADTQYF. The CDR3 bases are TGCGCCAGCAGCTTGGCTGGGACTAGCGCAGATACGCAGTATTTT.

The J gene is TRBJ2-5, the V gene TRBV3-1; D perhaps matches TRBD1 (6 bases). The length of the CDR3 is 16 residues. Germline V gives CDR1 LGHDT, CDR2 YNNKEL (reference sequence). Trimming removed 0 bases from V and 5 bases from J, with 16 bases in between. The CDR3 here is CASSQETEQGGETQYF. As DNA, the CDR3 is TGTGCCAGCAGCCAAGAAACGGAACAGGGCGGGGAGACCCAGTACTTC.

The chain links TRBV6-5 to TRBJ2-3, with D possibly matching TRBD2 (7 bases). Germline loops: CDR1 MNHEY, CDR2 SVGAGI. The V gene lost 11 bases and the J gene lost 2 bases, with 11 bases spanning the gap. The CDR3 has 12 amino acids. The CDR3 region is CAARGHTDTQYF. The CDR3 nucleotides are TGTGCCGCGCGGGGGCACACAGATACGCAGTATTTT.